This T cell receptor beta chain was captured by sequencing in a study of blood T cell repertoires in COVID-19. The overall study: Sites across the United States, Italy and Spain contributed samples from acute and convalescent COVID-19. The analysed material was cDNA or gDNA that came from T cells, B-cell-depleted T cells, or PBMCs.

In the original workflow: Reference gene primer amplification gave nucleated cell count estimates. Only in-frame clones appear in the TCRdb table, and some are missing; sequencing was by immunoSEQ multiplex PCR. V and J calls and clone size come straight from that table; D and trimming were deduced from the DNA. The data hold approximately 330,000 clones, with 87% observed a single time. This CDR3 is built from 13 residues. Germline V gene lookup returns CDR1 MDHEN and CDR2 SYDVKM. V shed 8 bases and J shed 5 bases, with 16 bases lying between them. Seattle researchers signed up patients amid active infection and tracked them longitudinally.

The chain joins TRBV28 to TRBJ2-7; unclear D gene. The material sequenced was peripheral blood. This TCR was sampled from a man aged 25-45 years with COVID-19, enrolled during active disease. The CDR3 DNA follows: TGTGCCAGCCGACTTGATTCCATCCACGAGCAGTACTTC. Its protein is CASRLDSIHEQYF.